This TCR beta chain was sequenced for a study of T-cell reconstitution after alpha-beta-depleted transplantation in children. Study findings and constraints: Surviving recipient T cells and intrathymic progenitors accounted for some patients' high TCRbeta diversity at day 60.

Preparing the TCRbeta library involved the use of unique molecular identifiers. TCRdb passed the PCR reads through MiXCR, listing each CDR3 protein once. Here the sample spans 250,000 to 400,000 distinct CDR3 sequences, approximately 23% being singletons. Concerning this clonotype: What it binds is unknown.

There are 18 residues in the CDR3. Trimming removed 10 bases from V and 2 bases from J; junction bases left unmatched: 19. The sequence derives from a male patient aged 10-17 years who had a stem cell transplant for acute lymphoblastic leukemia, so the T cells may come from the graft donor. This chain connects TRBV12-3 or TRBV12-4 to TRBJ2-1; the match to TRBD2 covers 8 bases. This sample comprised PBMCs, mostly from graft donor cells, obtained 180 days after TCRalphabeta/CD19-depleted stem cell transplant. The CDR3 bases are TGTGCCAACATGGGACTAGTATCAGGGGCGGGAGCCTACAATGAGCAGTTCTTC. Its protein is CANMGLVSGAGAYNEQFF.